A selection of T cell receptor beta chains follows, all from one sample in a study of blood T cell repertoires in COVID-19. TCRdb keeps only in-frame clones here, not all; method: immunoSEQ multiplex PCR. The sample consists of about 22,000 clones, roughly four fifths of them appearing once. The material sequenced was peripheral blood. The receptors here all came from a man aged 70 or older with acute or convalescent COVID-19. The CDR3 runs from the conserved cysteine through the conserved F or W. D genes are given only for firm matches. Only some rows state a clone size, as once, few, many or a class for expanded clones.

j_call: TRBJ2-1
v_call: TRBV11-3
d_call: .
clone_size: .
cdr3_nt: TGTGCCAGCAGCTTAGAGGCGGATGGTGAGCAGTTCTTC
cdr3_aa: CASSLEADGEQFF

j_call: TRBJ2-1
v_call: TRBV11-2
d_call: .
clone_size: .
cdr3_nt: TGTGCCAGCAGCTTAGACGGGGACACGGGGGGCTACAATGAGCAGTTCTTC
cdr3_aa: CASSLDGDTGGYNEQFF

j_call: TRBJ1-2
v_call: TRBV6-2/TRBV6-3
d_call: .
clone_size: .
cdr3_nt: TGTGCCAGCAGTTACGACGGGAACTATGGCTACACCTTC
cdr3_aa: CASSYDGNYGYTF

j_call: TRBJ2-7
v_call: TRBV2
d_call: TRBD1
clone_size: .
cdr3_nt: TGTGCCAGCAGTCCATTAACGACAGGGGTGAGGGGCGAGCAGTACTTC
cdr3_aa: CASSPLTTGVRGEQYF

j_call: TRBJ2-2
v_call: TRBV5-1
d_call: .
clone_size: .
cdr3_nt: TGCGCCAGCAGCTTGGCGGTAAACACCGGGGAGCTGTTTTTT
cdr3_aa: CASSLAVNTGELFF

j_call: TRBJ1-3
v_call: TRBV5-1
d_call: .
clone_size: .
cdr3_nt: TGCGCCAGCAGCTTGGCCGGAGGATACTCTGGAAACACCATATATTTT
cdr3_aa: CASSLAGGYSGNTIYF

j_call: TRBJ2-1
v_call: TRBV19
d_call: TRBD2
clone_size: .
cdr3_nt: TGTGCCAGTAGTATACTGGCGGGGGGCCTCAACAATGAGCAGTTCTTC
cdr3_aa: CASSILAGGLNNEQFF

j_call: TRBJ2-5
v_call: TRBV10-3
d_call: .
clone_size: .
cdr3_nt: TGTGCCATCAGTGTGCAGGGTCAAGAGACCCAGTACTTC
cdr3_aa: CAISVQGQETQYF

j_call: TRBJ1-5
v_call: TRBV6-5
d_call: TRBD1
clone_size: .
cdr3_nt: TGTGCCAGCAGCCGACAGGGAAGCAATCAGCCCCAGCATTTT
cdr3_aa: CASSRQGSNQPQHF

j_call: TRBJ1-5
v_call: TRBV19
d_call: .
clone_size: .
cdr3_nt: TGTGCCAGTAGAGGGGGCAATCAGCCCCAGCATTTT
cdr3_aa: CASRGGNQPQHF

j_call: TRBJ2-3
v_call: TRBV5-8
d_call: .
clone_size: .
cdr3_nt: TGTGCCAGCAGCCTCTCTGGGGGGTCGGGGGGCACAGATACGCAGTATTTT
cdr3_aa: CASSLSGGSGGTDTQYF

j_call: TRBJ2-2
v_call: TRBV28
d_call: TRBD1
clone_size: .
cdr3_nt: TGTGCCAGCCTTTGGACAGGGCCCGGGGAGCTGTTTTTT
cdr3_aa: CASLWTGPGELFF

j_call: TRBJ1-1
v_call: TRBV5-1
d_call: .
clone_size: .
cdr3_nt: TGCGCCAGCAGCTGGCTGGGCAACACTGAAGCTTTCTTT
cdr3_aa: CASSWLGNTEAFF

j_call: TRBJ2-2
v_call: TRBV5-5
d_call: TRBD2
clone_size: .
cdr3_nt: TGTGCCAGCAGTAAACGGCCCGGACTAGCGAACACCGGGGAGCTGTTTTTT
cdr3_aa: CASSKRPGLANTGELFF

j_call: TRBJ1-1
v_call: TRBV7-9
d_call: .
clone_size: .
cdr3_nt: TGTGCCAGCAGCTTCACAGAGAACACTGAAGCTTTCTTT
cdr3_aa: CASSFTENTEAFF

j_call: TRBJ2-3
v_call: TRBV5-1
d_call: .
clone_size: .
cdr3_nt: TGCGCCAGCAGCTTGGGAGTTGAAAATACGCAGTATTTT
cdr3_aa: CASSLGVENTQYF

j_call: TRBJ1-2
v_call: TRBV12-5
d_call: .
clone_size: .
cdr3_nt: TGTGCTGGGAGGCTAAATGGCTACACCTTC
cdr3_aa: CAGRLNGYTF

j_call: TRBJ2-1
v_call: TRBV19
d_call: TRBD2
clone_size: .
cdr3_nt: TGTGCCAGTAAGAAGCGGGACGGTGAGCAGTTCTTC
cdr3_aa: CASKKRDGEQFF

j_call: TRBJ1-1
v_call: TRBV29-1
d_call: TRBD1
clone_size: .
cdr3_nt: TGCAGCGTCGGGACAGGGGTCGACACTGAAGCTTTCTTT
cdr3_aa: CSVGTGVDTEAFF

j_call: TRBJ1-1
v_call: TRBV2
d_call: .
clone_size: .
cdr3_nt: TGTGCCAGCAGTGGAGGGCCGGAGAACACTGAAGCTTTCTTT
cdr3_aa: CASSGGPENTEAFF

j_call: TRBJ1-2
v_call: TRBV10-3
d_call: .
clone_size: .
cdr3_nt: TGTGCCATCAGTCCGGCTCAGGGATCTAACTATGGCTACACCTTC
cdr3_aa: CAISPAQGSNYGYTF

j_call: TRBJ1-2
v_call: TRBV12-5
d_call: .
clone_size: .
cdr3_nt: TGTGCTAGTGCACAATCAAACTATGGCTACACCTTC
cdr3_aa: CASAQSNYGYTF

j_call: TRBJ2-3
v_call: TRBV6-1
d_call: TRBD1
clone_size: .
cdr3_nt: TGTGCCAGCAGTGAAATTTTCGGGACAGAAGCAGATACGCAGTATTTT
cdr3_aa: CASSEIFGTEADTQYF

j_call: TRBJ2-2
v_call: TRBV24-1
d_call: .
clone_size: few
cdr3_nt: TGTGCCACCAGTGGAGCGAACACCGGGGAGCTGTTTTTT
cdr3_aa: CATSGANTGELFF

j_call: TRBJ2-5
v_call: TRBV27
d_call: .
clone_size: .
cdr3_nt: TGTGCCAGCAGTCCTGCGTTGGGGGCCCGAATGGCCCAGTACTTC
cdr3_aa: CASSPALGARMAQYF

j_call: TRBJ1-2
v_call: TRBV12-3/TRBV12-4
d_call: .
clone_size: .
cdr3_nt: TGTGCCAGCAGTGACAGTGGATCTGGCTACACCTTC
cdr3_aa: CASSDSGSGYTF

j_call: TRBJ1-6
v_call: TRBV27
d_call: TRBD1
clone_size: .
cdr3_nt: TGTGCCAGCAGAGCCCGCGGCAGGGGGCTGAATTCACCCCTCCACTTT
cdr3_aa: CASRARGRGLNSPLHF

j_call: TRBJ2-2
v_call: TRBV5-4
d_call: .
clone_size: medium-sized
cdr3_nt: TGTGCCAGCAGCTTGAAGGAGTTGAACACCGGGGAGCTGTTTTTT
cdr3_aa: CASSLKELNTGELFF

j_call: TRBJ2-5
v_call: TRBV11-3
d_call: TRBD2
clone_size: .
cdr3_nt: TGTGCCAGCAGTCTGACTAGCGGGAGTGGGGAGACCCAGTACTTC
cdr3_aa: CASSLTSGSGETQYF

j_call: TRBJ2-1
v_call: TRBV14
d_call: TRBD1
clone_size: .
cdr3_nt: TGTGCCAGCAGCGGACGACAGGGGGGTGAGCAGTTCTTC
cdr3_aa: CASSGRQGGEQFF

j_call: TRBJ1-5
v_call: TRBV6-5
d_call: TRBD1
clone_size: .
cdr3_nt: TGTGCCAGCAGTCCCTGGGGACAGGGAAGTCAGCCCCAGCATTTT
cdr3_aa: CASSPWGQGSQPQHF

j_call: TRBJ1-6
v_call: TRBV4-1
d_call: TRBD1
clone_size: .
cdr3_nt: TGCGCCAGCAGCCAAGAGGGCCAGGGGGCAGGTTCACCCCTCCACTTT
cdr3_aa: CASSQEGQGAGSPLHF

j_call: TRBJ1-2
v_call: TRBV5-8
d_call: .
clone_size: .
cdr3_nt: TGTGCCAGCAGCTTGATTTTGACTCGCTCTGGCTACACCTTC
cdr3_aa: CASSLILTRSGYTF

j_call: TRBJ1-2
v_call: TRBV19
d_call: .
clone_size: few
cdr3_nt: TGTGCCAGTAGTCCAGGGGCCTATGGCTACACCTTC
cdr3_aa: CASSPGAYGYTF

j_call: TRBJ1-3
v_call: TRBV18
d_call: .
clone_size: .
cdr3_nt: TGTGCCAGCTCACCACCTAGTCTAAGAGTCTCTGGAAACACCATATATTTT
cdr3_aa: CASSPPSLRVSGNTIYF

j_call: TRBJ2-1
v_call: TRBV28
d_call: TRBD1
clone_size: .
cdr3_nt: TGTGCCAGCAGAGACAGGGTCTACAATGAGCAGTTCTTC
cdr3_aa: CASRDRVYNEQFF

j_call: TRBJ2-1
v_call: TRBV24-1
d_call: .
clone_size: .
cdr3_nt: TGTGCCACCAGCACCCCCTACTACAATGAGCAGTTCTTC
cdr3_aa: CATSTPYYNEQFF

j_call: TRBJ1-2
v_call: TRBV6-5
d_call: TRBD1
clone_size: once
cdr3_nt: TGTGCCAGCAGACCCGGACAGGGGGCAGATGGCTACACCTTC
cdr3_aa: CASRPGQGADGYTF

j_call: TRBJ2-1
v_call: TRBV2
d_call: .
clone_size: .
cdr3_nt: TGTGCCAGCAGGAAAGACTGGAACTCCTACAATGAGCAGTTCTTC
cdr3_aa: CASRKDWNSYNEQFF

j_call: TRBJ2-5
v_call: TRBV6-2/TRBV6-3
d_call: TRBD1
clone_size: .
cdr3_nt: TGTGCCAGCAGTCCGCCTTTGGGACAGGGCCGTCAAGAGACCCAGTACTTC
cdr3_aa: CASSPPLGQGRQETQYF

j_call: TRBJ2-1
v_call: TRBV9
d_call: .
clone_size: .
cdr3_nt: TGTGCCAGCAGCGGACAGTTATACAATGAGCAGTTCTTC
cdr3_aa: CASSGQLYNEQFF

j_call: TRBJ2-1
v_call: TRBV6-2/TRBV6-3
d_call: TRBD2
clone_size: .
cdr3_nt: TGTGCCAGCAGTTACTCGGCAGGCGGGGCAGCGGGAAATGAGCAGTTCTTC
cdr3_aa: CASSYSAGGAAGNEQFF

j_call: TRBJ1-3
v_call: TRBV3-1/TRBV3-2
d_call: .
clone_size: .
cdr3_nt: TGTGCCAGCAGCCGGGTAGGCGGAGGAAACACCATATATTTT
cdr3_aa: CASSRVGGGNTIYF

j_call: TRBJ1-6
v_call: TRBV28
d_call: .
clone_size: once
cdr3_nt: TGTGCCAGCAGTTCCGGGACAAGCGATTCACCCCTCCACTTT
cdr3_aa: CASSSGTSDSPLHF

j_call: TRBJ1-2
v_call: TRBV12-3/TRBV12-4
d_call: .
clone_size: .
cdr3_nt: TGTGCCAGCAGTCAGACAGGTGGAGGCTACACCTTC
cdr3_aa: CASSQTGGGYTF

j_call: TRBJ1-4
v_call: TRBV28
d_call: .
clone_size: .
cdr3_nt: TGTGCCAGCAGCCCCGTTTGGGCGTTTAATGAAAAACTGTTTTTT
cdr3_aa: CASSPVWAFNEKLFF

j_call: TRBJ1-2
v_call: TRBV7-9
d_call: TRBD1
clone_size: once
cdr3_nt: TGTGCCAGCAGCCAGGACAGGGGTTATGGCTACACCTTC
cdr3_aa: CASSQDRGYGYTF

j_call: TRBJ1-2
v_call: TRBV7-8
d_call: .
clone_size: .
cdr3_nt: TGTGCCAGCAGTCGGGGGGGGCCGGATGGCTACACCTTC
cdr3_aa: CASSRGGPDGYTF

j_call: TRBJ1-4
v_call: TRBV19
d_call: .
clone_size: .
cdr3_nt: TGTGCCAGTAGTATTGAGGCAGGGAATAATGAAAAACTGTTTTTT
cdr3_aa: CASSIEAGNNEKLFF

j_call: TRBJ1-1
v_call: TRBV28
d_call: .
clone_size: few
cdr3_nt: TGTGCCAGCAGTGGGACGAGGGGGACTGAAGCTTTCTTT
cdr3_aa: CASSGTRGTEAFF

j_call: TRBJ2-2
v_call: TRBV4-3
d_call: .
clone_size: .
cdr3_nt: TGCGCCAGCAGCCAATTGTTAATGGAGACCGGGGAGCTGTTTTTT
cdr3_aa: CASSQLLMETGELFF

j_call: TRBJ1-1
v_call: TRBV5-6
d_call: TRBD1
clone_size: .
cdr3_nt: TGTGCCAGCAGCTTGCAGGGGGTGAACACTGAAGCTTTCTTT
cdr3_aa: CASSLQGVNTEAFF

j_call: TRBJ1-4
v_call: TRBV4-1
d_call: .
clone_size: .
cdr3_nt: TGCGCCAGCAGCCTCCCAGGGAGGGCTAATGAAAAACTGTTTTTT
cdr3_aa: CASSLPGRANEKLFF